The rows below give T cell receptor beta chains drawn from one sample of a study of OX40 agonist ivuxolimab in advanced cancers. The data were produced by immunoSEQ multiplex PCR, yet TCRdb's version contains in-frame clones alone and is incomplete. The table shows over 95,000 clones, with about 91% occurring only once. This material consisted of CD4+ or CD8+ T cells sorted from blood, taken in a trial of the OX40 agonist ivuxolimab. The origin of the receptors is an adult with an advanced solid tumor such as melanoma, head and neck, liver or kidney cancer. The CDR3 runs from the conserved cysteine through the conserved F or W. The order of the fields is D gene, clone size, J gene, V gene, CDR3 DNA, CDR3 protein. A D gene is named only where the DNA matches it firmly. Size values are once, few and many counts, or a class for expanded clones, and some rows have none.

d_call: .
clone_size: .
j_call: TRBJ2-7
v_call: TRBV7-8
cdr3_nt: TGTGCCAGCAGCCTCCAATTAGGTTCCTACGAGCAGTACTTC
cdr3_aa: CASSLQLGSYEQYF

d_call: TRBD1
clone_size: .
j_call: TRBJ1-3
v_call: TRBV7-2
cdr3_nt: TGTGCCAGCAGCCCCCAGGTGCAGGGGGCGGGAAACACCATATATTTT
cdr3_aa: CASSPQVQGAGNTIYF

d_call: TRBD2
clone_size: once
j_call: TRBJ2-1
v_call: TRBV11-2
cdr3_nt: TGTGCCAGCAGCAGGAGCGGGAGATACTACAATGAGCAGTTCTTC
cdr3_aa: CASSRSGRYYNEQFF

d_call: .
clone_size: .
j_call: TRBJ1-1
v_call: TRBV7-8
cdr3_nt: TGTGCCAGCAGCTTAGGGTACCGGGGCACTGAAGCTTTCTTT
cdr3_aa: CASSLGYRGTEAFF

d_call: TRBD1
clone_size: .
j_call: TRBJ2-5
v_call: TRBV11-2
cdr3_nt: TGTGCCAGCAGCTTAGTATCCGGACAGGGGGCTGGGGACTTC
cdr3_aa: CASSLVSGQGAGDF

d_call: TRBD2
clone_size: .
j_call: TRBJ2-7
v_call: TRBV28
cdr3_nt: TGTGCCAGCACTAAATCAATAGCGGGAGCGGGGGAGCAGTACTTC
cdr3_aa: CASTKSIAGAGEQYF

d_call: .
clone_size: .
j_call: TRBJ1-1
v_call: TRBV28
cdr3_nt: TGTGCCAGCAGTTCCTCCACAGTGAACACTGAAGCTTTCTTT
cdr3_aa: CASSSSTVNTEAFF

d_call: TRBD2
clone_size: once
j_call: TRBJ2-5
v_call: TRBV7-7
cdr3_nt: TGTGCCAGCAGCTCCCGCGTTCTAGGCGGGAGCCAAGAGACCCAGTACTTC
cdr3_aa: CASSSRVLGGSQETQYF

d_call: .
clone_size: .
j_call: TRBJ2-1
v_call: TRBV5-8
cdr3_nt: TGTGCCAGCAGCGTTTTCGGGGGGCTCCGGAGCGGTGAGCAGTTCTTC
cdr3_aa: CASSVFGGLRSGEQFF

d_call: .
clone_size: .
j_call: TRBJ2-7
v_call: TRBV7-3
cdr3_nt: TGTGCCAGCAGCTTAGTGTTCCAGCGGAGCTCCTACGAGCAGTACTTC
cdr3_aa: CASSLVFQRSSYEQYF

d_call: TRBD2
clone_size: .
j_call: TRBJ2-5
v_call: TRBV18
cdr3_nt: TGTGCCAGCTCACTGTACCCGACTAGCGGGAGAGGAGAGACCCAGTACTTC
cdr3_aa: CASSLYPTSGRGETQYF

d_call: .
clone_size: .
j_call: TRBJ2-5
v_call: TRBV5-1
cdr3_nt: TGCGCCAGCAGCGGGGGGTTTGCCCTCCAAGAGACCCAGTACTTC
cdr3_aa: CASSGGFALQETQYF

d_call: .
clone_size: .
j_call: TRBJ2-2
v_call: TRBV5-6
cdr3_nt: TGTGCCAGCAGCCCCCCCCCAGGGAACCCAAACACCGGGGAGCTGTTTTTT
cdr3_aa: CASSPPPGNPNTGELFF

d_call: TRBD1
clone_size: .
j_call: TRBJ1-2
v_call: TRBV19
cdr3_nt: TGTGCCAGTTCCGTCCGGACAGGGCAGAATTATGGCTACACCTTC
cdr3_aa: CASSVRTGQNYGYTF

d_call: TRBD2
clone_size: .
j_call: TRBJ2-3
v_call: TRBV7-9
cdr3_nt: TGTGCCAGCAGCTTAGGTCCGGGGGGAAGCACAGATACGCAGTATTTT
cdr3_aa: CASSLGPGGSTDTQYF

d_call: TRBD1
clone_size: .
j_call: TRBJ1-2
v_call: TRBV28
cdr3_nt: TGTGCCAGCAGTGCGTGGGGACAGTTGACCTATGGCTACACCTTC
cdr3_aa: CASSAWGQLTYGYTF